This is a list of T cell receptor beta chains from one sample in a study of OX40 agonist ivuxolimab in advanced cancers. Assay used: immunoSEQ multiplex PCR; TCRdb lists only in-frame clones, some missing. Altogether tens of thousands of clones are present, approximately 87% being singletons, with the ten largest covering over 0.75%. This material consisted of CD4+ or CD8+ T cells sorted from blood, taken in a trial of the OX40 agonist ivuxolimab. These receptors all stem from an adult with an advanced solid tumor such as melanoma, head and neck, liver or kidney cancer. CDR3s include the opening cysteine and the closing phenylalanine or tryptophan. The D gene is left open where the match is weak. For some rows the clone size is stated as once, few or many, or as a class when expanded; others skip it.

abundance,v_gene,j_gene,d_gene,CDR3nt,CDR3aa
NA,TRBV7-9,TRBJ2-2,TRBD2,TGTGCCAGCAGCTTTCGGCTAGCGGGAGGGGTGAACACCGGGGAGCTGTTTTTT,CASSFRLAGGVNTGELFF
NA,TRBV7-2,TRBJ1-1,TRBD1,TGTGCCAGCAGCAGACAGGGGGCGGGAACTGAAGCTTTCTTT,CASSRQGAGTEAFF
NA,TRBV5-8,TRBJ1-3,NA,TGTGCCAGCACCGTAAGGGCCCGCTCTGGAAACACCATATATTTT,CASTVRARSGNTIYF
NA,TRBV28,TRBJ2-3,TRBD1,TGTGCCAGCAGGTTTGGGGGTCAGGGGGCGGTATATTTT,CASRFGGQGAVYF
NA,TRBV18,TRBJ2-3,NA,TGTGCCAGCTCACCGATCACAGGCGGCACAGATACGCAGTATTTT,CASSPITGGTDTQYF
NA,TRBV7-9,TRBJ1-2,NA,TGTGCCAGCAGTTTCATTGCGGGCGACTATGGCTACACCTTC,CASSFIAGDYGYTF
NA,TRBV2,TRBJ1-4,TRBD1,TGTGCCAGCCACAGGGGTTTTGTAATGGGTGAAAAACTGTTTTTT,CASHRGFVMGEKLFF
once,TRBV28,TRBJ2-1,NA,TGTGCCAGCTTCGCGGTGGGATACAATGAGCAGTTCTTC,CASFAVGYNEQFF
NA,TRBV27,TRBJ2-3,TRBD2,TGTGCCAGCAGTTTACGGACCGAGCGGGGGGGGACAGATACGCAGTATTTT,CASSLRTERGGTDTQYF
NA,TRBV5-1,TRBJ1-1,TRBD1,TGCGCCAGCAGCAGCCTGCGACAGGGGAACACTGAAGCTTTCTTT,CASSSLRQGNTEAFF
NA,TRBV28,TRBJ2-1,TRBD2,TGTGCCAGCAGCCCCTGGGCTAGCGGGAGGGCCCACGAACAGTTCTTC,CASSPWASGRAHEQFF
NA,TRBV18,TRBJ2-2,NA,TGTGCCAGCTCACCGGGGGGCTACACCGGGGAGCTGTTTTTT,CASSPGGYTGELFF
once,TRBV20-1,TRBJ2-1,TRBD2,TGCAGTGCTGGGACTAGTCAGGAGCAGTTCTTC,CSAGTSQEQFF
NA,TRBV5-6,TRBJ2-1,NA,TGTGCCAGCATCCTGGGGGGCGGGGAGCAGTTCTTC,CASILGGGEQFF
once,TRBV5-1,TRBJ2-7,NA,TGCGCCAGCAGCTTGGAAGATGGGACCAACTACGAGCAGTACTTC,CASSLEDGTNYEQYF
NA,TRBV6-1,TRBJ1-3,NA,TGTGCCAGCCGTCCCGGAAACACCATATATTTT,CASRPGNTIYF
NA,TRBV18,TRBJ2-7,NA,TGTGCCAGCTCCCTAGAAGGGGCCAGATTCGAGCAGTACTTC,CASSLEGARFEQYF
NA,TRBV7-2,TRBJ2-4,TRBD2,TGTGCCAGCAGCTTAGGTGCTAGCGGGTTACCACTAGCCAAAAACATTCAGTACTTC,CASSLGASGLPLAKNIQYF
NA,TRBV5-1,TRBJ2-7,NA,TGCGCCAGCAGCTTGGCCGGAGGGACCGGCTCCTACGAGCAGTACTTC,CASSLAGGTGSYEQYF
NA,TRBV6-6,TRBJ1-5,NA,TGTGCCAGCAGTCTTGGGACAACTCCCCAGCATTTT,CASSLGTTPQHF
NA,TRBV21-1,TRBJ2-6,NA,TGTGCCAGCAGCAAAAGGGGGGCAGGGTACTTTTATATTTCTGGGGCCAACGTCCTGACTTTC,CASSKRGAGYFYISGANVLTF
NA,TRBV2,TRBJ1-1,NA,TGTGCCAGCAGTGGTGGACTCCTGAACACTGAAGCTTTCTTT,CASSGGLLNTEAFF
NA,TRBV15,TRBJ1-1,NA,TGTGCCACCAGCAGAGATGCAACTGAAGCTTTCTTT,CATSRDATEAFF
NA,TRBV5-1,TRBJ1-5,NA,TGCGCCAGCAGTTTGGGGGCGCAGGACGGGGTTCAGCCCCAGCATTTT,CASSLGAQDGVQPQHF
NA,TRBV5-6,TRBJ2-7,NA,TGTGCCAGCAGCTTGGACCTCCTATCGCCGTCTAGCGAGCAGTACTTC,CASSLDLLSPSSEQYF
once,TRBV6-1,TRBJ2-1,TRBD1,TGTGCCAGCAGCTCCGGGACAGCACACTACAATGAGCAGTTCTTC,CASSSGTAHYNEQFF
NA,TRBV27,TRBJ2-1,TRBD2,TGTGCCAGCAGTCCCCCCGAGCGGGAGGGCCGTGAGCAGTTCTTC,CASSPPEREGREQFF
NA,TRBV5-6,TRBJ1-2,NA,TGTGCCAGCAGCTCGGACGGCAGAGCCTATGGCTACACCTTC,CASSSDGRAYGYTF
NA,TRBV18,TRBJ2-5,NA,TGTGCCAGCTCACCAGCTGAGACCCAGTACTTC,CASSPAETQYF
NA,TRBV25-1,TRBJ2-1,NA,TGTGCCAGCAGTGTAGCGTCCCGAGATGAGCAGTTCTTC,CASSVASRDEQFF
NA,TRBV6-1,TRBJ1-5,NA,TGTGCCAGCAGTGAAGGCCGGGAGAGCAATCAGCCCCAGCATTTT,CASSEGRESNQPQHF
NA,TRBV5-5,TRBJ2-7,TRBD1,TGTGCCAGCAGCTTCGGGCCGGCCGGGACAGGGGCCTACGAGCAGTACTTC,CASSFGPAGTGAYEQYF
NA,TRBV6-6,TRBJ2-7,TRBD2,TGTGCCAGCAGTCCTTCTAGCGGGAGAGGCGAGCAGTACTTC,CASSPSSGRGEQYF
NA,TRBV7-2,TRBJ1-2,NA,TGTGCCAGCAGCTTAGAGGGGCCCCAGATTAACTATGGCTACACCTTC,CASSLEGPQINYGYTF
NA,TRBV4-1,TRBJ1-5,TRBD1,TGCGCCAGCGGTATAGTAGACAGGGTTGGCCAGCCCCAGCATTTT,CASGIVDRVGQPQHF
NA,TRBV7-9,TRBJ1-1,NA,TGTGCCAGCAGCTGGGAAGCCGACACTGAAGCTTTCTTT,CASSWEADTEAFF
NA,TRBV6-1,TRBJ1-1,TRBD1,TGTGCCAGCAGTGCCTCCGGGACAGGGGCAAGAAACACTGAAGCTTTCTTT,CASSASGTGARNTEAFF
NA,TRBV5-1,TRBJ2-7,TRBD2,TGCGCCAGCAGCTCCGGGACTAGCGGGAGGGTGGGGTACGAGCAGTACTTC,CASSSGTSGRVGYEQYF
NA,TRBV5-5,TRBJ2-1,NA,TGTGCCAGCAGCTTGGGGCTAGGGGGAAACAATGAGCAGTTCTTC,CASSLGLGGNNEQFF
NA,TRBV28,TRBJ2-7,TRBD1,TGTGCCAGCAGTCACTCCGGGACAGCCTACTACGAGCAGTACTTC,CASSHSGTAYYEQYF
NA,TRBV7-2,TRBJ2-7,TRBD2,TGTGCCAGCAGCCCGGGGACTAGCGGGAGAAACGAGCAGTACTTC,CASSPGTSGRNEQYF
NA,TRBV6-1,TRBJ1-3,TRBD1,TGTGCCAGTCTGGGACAGATTGGAAACACCATATATTTT,CASLGQIGNTIYF
NA,TRBV30,TRBJ2-7,NA,TGTGCCTGGAGCTACGCCGGGACTTTACACTACGAGCAGTACTTC,CAWSYAGTLHYEQYF
NA,TRBV18,TRBJ1-4,NA,TGTGCCAGCTCACCAGTCAGGAGTAATGAAAAACTGTTTTTT,CASSPVRSNEKLFF
NA,TRBV28,TRBJ1-2,NA,TGTGCCAGCAGTTTAGACGGGGACTATGGCTACACCTTC,CASSLDGDYGYTF